This TCR beta chain is from a study of regulatory T cells in long-lasting Graves disease (dated by TCRdb to the early 2020s). Regarding the study in general: Persistent Graves' disease was defined as antithyroid drug treatment for over 5 years with persistently positive TSH receptor autoantibodies. Persistent Graves' disease patients were compared with newly diagnosed Graves' disease patients by peripheral blood TCR sequencing and RNA sequencing. The study took place in China and was registered as a clinical trial. TCR sequencing covered about 13 persistent and 20 or so newly diagnosed Graves' disease patients, approximately 33 samples in total. In the clinical cohort, patients with persistent Graves' disease had used antithyroid drugs for an average of roughly ten years. The paper as a whole reports these results and caveats: Because the primary lesion, thyroid tissue, could not be accessed, the study looked at peripheral blood alone. Persistent patients shared more public clonotypes among themselves (around 2,500) than newly diagnosed patients did (about 970). Persistent disease showed preferential use of TRBV28, TRBJ1-2 and TRBJ2-5, whereas newly diagnosed disease favored TRBV20-1 and TRBJ2-1. Only the TCR beta chain was sequenced and analyzed. The authors noted that the small sample size was a limitation that may lower accuracy. Persistent Graves' disease patients showed lower TCR Shannon entropy and fewer highly expanded clones than newly diagnosed patients, suggesting clonal expansion.

The library was generated by multiplex PCR. The listed sequencing device is Illumina HiSeq 4000. TCR beta libraries were built with iRepertoire HTBI primers and Arm-PCR amplification of CDR3 regions. PCR products were gel purified before sequencing. On the study's bioinformatics: Gene usage analysis of CDR3 amino acid clonotypes used the 60 to 75 TRBV and more than 13 TRBJ segments found across samples. COPE and FqMerger were used to merge the filtered high-quality paired reads into contigs. BLAST was used to align contigs to the IMGT TRBV, TRBD and TRBJ reference genes, and CDR3 was defined following IMGT. Any clonotype with a frequency above 0.1% was counted as a highly expanded clone. Shannon entropy served as the measure of repertoire diversity, while the Gini coefficient captured V-J evenness. Public clonotypes were defined as clonotypes shared by more than one individual. TCRdb applied fastp at Q25 and MiXCR to the public reads, then kept only in-frame beta chains. Under each unique CDR3 protein, matching rows form one entry showing the most common genes and DNA. The V and J calls and clone size are TCRdb's, not the authors'. This sample lists 400,000 to 500,000 distinct CDR3 sequences; about 22% were detected once. Roughly 6.9% of the sample is taken by the ten largest.

Spanning cysteine to phenylalanine, the CDR3 consists of 16 amino acids. CDR3 DNA only is kept here, 48 bases in frame from base 1. Based on the germline V gene (reference sequence), the CDR1 and CDR2 sequences are SGHAT and FQDESV. The junction shows trimming of 1 base on V and 0 bases on J, plus 10 bases between the germline ends. As to this clonotype: Which antigen it targets is not known. There are no base qualities to consult, and no much larger clone falls within one base.

Explained via the paper, the time point label denotes: persistent/refractory GD, antithyroid drugs over 5 years with positive TRAb. For both TCR sequencing and RNA sequencing, RNA was extracted from PBMCs in TRIzol. The diagnosis of Graves' disease was made according to American Thyroid Association guidelines. Patients for the study were recruited at an endocrinology department in Xi'an, China. Each patient gave around 9 milliliters of peripheral blood, collected in an EDTA anticoagulant tube. Ficoll Paque Plus density gradient separation was used to isolate PBMCs, and no further T cell sorting was done. RNA quality was checked with an Agilent 2100 Bioanalyzer and agarose gel, and concentration with a NanoDrop 2000.

The input for sequencing was peripheral blood mononuclear cells (PBMCs), taken when the disease was refractory, from a patient treated with antithyroid drugs. Recombination linked TRBV11-1 to TRBJ2-1; no D gene is confidently identified. The sequence derives from a female donor with Graves disease. The CDR3 protein sequence reads: CASSLDGYRSYNEQFF. In nucleotides, the sequence is TGTGCCAGCAGCTTAGATGGTTATCGCTCCTACAATGAGCAGTTCTTC. The variable domain in full, with residues beyond the CDR3 obtained from the reference TRBV11-1 and TRBJ2-1 genes, is EAEVAQSPRYKITEKSQAVAFWCDPISGHATLYWYRQILGQGPELLVQFQDESVVDDSQLPKDRFSAERLKGVDSTLKIQPAELGDSAMYLCASSLDGYRSYNEQFFGPGTRLTVL.